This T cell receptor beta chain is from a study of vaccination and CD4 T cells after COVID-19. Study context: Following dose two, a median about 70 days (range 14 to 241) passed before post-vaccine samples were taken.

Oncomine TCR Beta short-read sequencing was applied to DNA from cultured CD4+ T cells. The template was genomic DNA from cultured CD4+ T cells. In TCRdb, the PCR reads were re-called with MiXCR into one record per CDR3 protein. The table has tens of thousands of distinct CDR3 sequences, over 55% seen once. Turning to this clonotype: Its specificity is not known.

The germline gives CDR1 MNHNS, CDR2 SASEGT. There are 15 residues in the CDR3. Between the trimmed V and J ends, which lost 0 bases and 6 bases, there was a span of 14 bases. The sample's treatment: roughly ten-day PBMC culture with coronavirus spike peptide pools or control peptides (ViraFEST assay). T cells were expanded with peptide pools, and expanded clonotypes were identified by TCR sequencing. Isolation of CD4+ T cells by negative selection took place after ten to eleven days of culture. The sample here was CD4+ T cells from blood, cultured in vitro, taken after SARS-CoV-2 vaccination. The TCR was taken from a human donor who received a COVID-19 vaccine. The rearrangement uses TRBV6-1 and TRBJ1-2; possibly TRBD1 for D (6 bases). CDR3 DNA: TGTGCCAGCAGTGAAGCGCTGCAGGGGACTCATGGCTACACCTTC. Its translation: CASSEALQGTHGYTF.